This TCR beta chain was recovered during a study of T cells in Graves' hyperthyroidism and ophthalmopathy. Exclusion of a patient resulted from uncontrolled infection, other autoimmune disease, pregnancy or lactation. Clinical symptoms, serum thyroxine and TRAb, thyroid ultrasound and orbital computed tomography together formed the diagnostic basis. The PBMCs were sourced from fresh peripheral blood (approximately 10 ml). Amplification of TCR beta CDR3 regions was performed using RNA transcripts as template. With the HTBI primer set, the TCR CDR3 went through a first round of RT-PCR. TCRdb reanalysed the multiplex PCR reads using MiXCR and keeps one entry per CDR3 protein. The sample holds 300,000 to 450,000 distinct CDR3 sequences; about 15% are singletons and the top ten take about 30%. Study-wide findings and caveats: Researchers found most expanded thyroid clonotypes above 0.001 in blood as well.

The CDR3 is 13 residues long. The germline V gene has CDR1 SQVTM and CDR2 ANQGSEA. The trim removed 7 bases at V and 4 bases at J, leaving 8 bases unmatched. A word on this clonotype: Its antigen is currently unknown.

This sequence originates from a woman in her twenties or thirties with Graves' hyperthyroidism. The sequencing sample was made of blood. The rearrangement joins TRBV29-1 to TRBJ1-1; 8 nucleotides match TRBD1. The CDR3: CSESGGAGTEAFF. The CDR3 nucleotides are TGCAGCGAATCAGGGGGCGCGGGCACTGAAGCTTTCTTT. Drawing the rest from reference TRBV29-1 and TRBJ1-1, the complete variable domain is SAVISQKPSRDICQRGTSLTIQCQVDSQVTMMFWYRQQPGQSLTLIATANQGSEATYESGFVIDKFPISRPNLTFSTLTVSNMSPEDSSIYLCSESGGAGTEAFFGQGTRLTVV.